This passage covers 19 T cell receptor beta chains from one sample sequenced in a study of cytomegalovirus exposure and HLA in healthy donors. The PCR had 60 Vbeta and 13 Jbeta primers. Repertoires were generated with immunoSEQ multiplex PCR, while TCRdb's copy carries only in-frame clones and drops some. The sample has 35,000 to 45,000 clones. Material: PBMCs. Every receptor here comes from a man aged 40-55 years in good health and CMV-seropositive.

J is TRBJ2-4 and V is TRBV4-1; D may be TRBD2 (5 bases). The V end was cut by 0 bases, the J end by 6 bases, with 18 bases between. The germline V gene has CDR1 MGHRA and CDR2 YSYEKL. The CDR3 consists of 17 residues. The CDR3 region is CASSQDPRTGHANIQYF. In DNA form, the CDR3 reads TGCGCCAGCAGCCAAGATCCCCGGACTGGCCACGCAAACATTCAGTACTTC.

The chain recombines TRBV6-1 with TRBJ2-7, with D possibly matching TRBD2 (6 bases). The germline V gene has CDR1 MNHNS and CDR2 SASEGT. The CDR3 length is 15 residues. V was pared by 4 bases and J by 6 bases, with 19 bases between. CDR3 protein: CASSAQTRIPIEQYF. The CDR3 region has the DNA TGTGCCAGCAGTGCCCAGACTAGAATCCCCATCGAGCAGTACTTC.

The chain combines TRBV7-3 with TRBJ2-3; 11 positions match TRBD2. This CDR3 has 16 amino acids. With 5 bases clipped from V and 5 bases from J, the junction kept 9 bases outside the gene matches. Germline CDR1 is SGHTA and CDR2 is FQGTGA. CDR3 bases: TGTGCCAGCAGCCCTAATAGCGGGAGGGCCGGAGATACGCAGTATTTT. The encoded protein is CASSPNSGRAGDTQYF.

The rearrangement links TRBV6-5 to TRBJ2-3, with TRBD2 as a possible D gene (6 bases). CDR3 length: 13 amino acids. The germline V gene has CDR1 MNHEY and CDR2 SVGAGI. V was clipped by 7 bases and J by 2 bases, with 10 bases between them. CDR3 sequence reads: CASTGGVTDTQYF. In DNA, the CDR3 is TGTGCCAGCACCGGAGGGGTCACAGATACGCAGTATTTT.

The chain carries TRBV7-2 and TRBJ2-7; 8 nucleotides align to TRBD2. The CDR3 is 14 residues long. V was pared by 0 bases and J by 7 bases, with 5 bases of the junction left unmatched. Germline CDR1 reads SGHTA; CDR2 reads FQGNSA. The CDR3 spells CASSLADRGGEQYF. The CDR3 coding sequence is TGTGCCAGCAGCTTAGCAGACCGGGGGGGGGAGCAGTACTTC.

The chain is built from TRBV19 and TRBJ2-7; D may be TRBD2 (5 bases). V was cut by 6 bases and J by 6 bases, with 9 bases left in between. Germline values: CDR1 LNHDA, CDR2 SQIVND (reference sequence). The CDR3 length is 11 residues. Written as DNA, the CDR3 is TGTGCCAGTAGGGGAGCCTCCGAGCAGTACTTC. Translation: CASRGASEQYF. Combining the CDR3 with reference TRBV19 and TRBJ2-7 gives the whole variable domain DGGITQSPKYLFRKEGQNVTLSCEQNLNHDAMYWYRQDPGQGLRLIYYSQIVNDFQKGDIAEGYSVSREKKESFPLTVTSAQKNPTAFYLCASRGASEQYFGPGTRLTVT.

The J gene is TRBJ2-6, the V gene TRBV10-3, with a tentative D call TRBD2 (5 bases). The CDR3 has 17 amino acids. Germline-derived CDR1 and CDR2 are ENHRY and SYGVKD. V lost 6 bases and J 2 bases, leaving 17 bases between the germline ends. In DNA, the CDR3 is TGTGCCATCAGCAACAACCAAGGACTCCCTGGGGCCAACGTCCTGACTTTC. Translated, it gives CAISNNQGLPGANVLTF.

V gene TRBV7-6 combines with J gene TRBJ2-7; weak D call: TRBD2 (5 bases). Germline values: CDR1 SGHVS, CDR2 FNYEAQ. V gave up 3 bases and J gave up 0 bases, with 12 bases separating them. The CDR3 consists of 15 residues. CDR3 sequence: CASSFSEGDSYEQYF. Here the CDR3 DNA reads TGTGCCAGCAGCTTTAGCGAGGGCGACTCCTACGAGCAGTACTTC.

J is TRBJ2-5 and V is TRBV5-1; 10 bases line up with TRBD1. This CDR3 spans 15 amino acids. The V gene's germline CDR1 is SGHRS and CDR2 YFSETQ. V was pared by 3 bases and J by 1 base, with 3 bases of the junction left unmatched. CDR3 region: CASSSGTGVQETQYF. The CDR3 bases are TGCGCCAGCAGCTCCGGGACAGGGGTCCAAGAGACCCAGTACTTC.

The V call is TRBV29-1, the J call TRBJ2-5; 9 bases are a match to TRBD2. Germline V lookup: CDR1 SQVTM, CDR2 ANQGSEA. The trim removed 4 bases at V and 4 bases at J, leaving 4 bases unmatched. This CDR3 has 13 residues. The CDR3 reads CSVVLAGRETQYF. In DNA form, the CDR3 reads TGCAGCGTTGTCCTAGCGGGACGAGAGACCCAGTACTTC.

The genes are TRBV7-9 and TRBJ2-3; 8 positions match TRBD2. J was trimmed by 0 bases and V by 6 bases; bases with no gene match: 8. The germline V gene encodes CDR1 SEHNR and CDR2 FQNEAQ (reference sequence). The CDR3 has 16 amino acids. The CDR3 bases are TGTGCCAGCAGTACGAGAAGCGGGAGCAGCACAGATACGCAGTATTTT. It encodes CASSTRSGSSTDTQYF.

The V and J genes are TRBV27 and TRBJ2-1, with TRBD2 as a possible D gene (5 bases). V was cut by 4 bases and J by 14 bases, with 12 bases left in between. The germline CDR1 and CDR2 sequences are MNHEY and SMNVEV (reference sequence). The CDR3 covers 11 residues. The CDR3 here is CASSSLLGEFF. In DNA form, the CDR3 reads TGTGCCAGCAGTTCCTTACTAGGCGAGTTCTTC.

This chain joins TRBV9 and TRBJ2-6, with D maybe TRBD1 (5 bases). The CDR3 sequence is 17 residues long. The V gene's germline CDR1 is SGDLS and CDR2 YYNGEE. V was cut by 3 bases and J by 0 bases, with 13 bases left in between. CDR3 loop: CASSAAGQDSGANVLTF. The DNA of the CDR3 is TGTGCCAGCAGCGCCGCTGGACAAGACTCTGGGGCCAACGTCCTGACTTTC. The variable domain in full, completed from reference TRBV9 and TRBJ2-6, reads DSGVTQTPKHLITATGQRVTLRCSPRSGDLSVYWYQQSLDQGLQFLIQYYNGEERAKGNILERFSAQQFPDLHSELNLSSLELGDSALYFCASSAAGQDSGANVLTFGAGSRLTVL.

The J gene is TRBJ2-3, the V gene TRBV6-4; the match to TRBD1 covers 9 bases. The CDR3 length is 16 residues. Germline values: CDR1 MRHNA, CDR2 SNTAGT. The V segment lost 0 bases and the J segment 2 bases; nucleotides outside the gene matches: 3. The CDR3 DNA reads TGTGCCAGCAGTGACTCTAGGACAGGGGACACAGATACGCAGTATTTT. Translating gives CASSDSRTGDTDTQYF.

This chain joins TRBV18 and TRBJ1-2; a possible D gene is TRBD1 (6 bases). The CDR3 covers 12 residues. Per the germline V gene, CDR1 is KGHSH and CDR2 is LQKENI. V was clipped by 1 base and J by 13 bases, with 13 bases between them. The CDR3 DNA sequence: TGTGCCAGCTCACCACAGGACAGCCCCATCACCTTC. This translates into CASSPQDSPITF.

This sequence joins TRBV21-1 and TRBJ2-7; the table names TRBD2, a call not compared with the DNA. TRBV21-1 is deemed a pseudogene. CDR3 length equals 15 residues. The CDR3 loop is CASRPGGVYSYEQYF. DNA of the CDR3: TGTGCCAGCAGACCGGGCGGGGTCTACTCCTACGAGCAGTACTTC.

V gene TRBV19 combines with J gene TRBJ2-2; D remains ambiguous. Germline values: CDR1 LNHDA, CDR2 SQIVND (reference sequence). V lost 7 bases and J lost 5, with 8 bases in between. The CDR3 covers 12 residues. Written as DNA, the CDR3 is TGTGCCAGTAATGGGCGTACCGGGGAGCTGTTTTTT. It is translated as CASNGRTGELFF.

The rearrangement joins TRBV30 to TRBJ1-4; possibly TRBD1 for D (5 bases). The CDR3 length is 13 residues. The V end lost 2 bases, the J end lost 7 bases, and 11 bases lay between the germline ends. Germline V lookup: CDR1 GTSNPN, CDR2 SVGIG (reference sequence). CDR3 amino acids: CAWSLKGAEKLFF. CDR3 in DNA: TGTGCCTGGAGTCTGAAAGGGGCTGAAAAACTGTTTTTT.

V and J are TRBV30 and TRBJ2-5; perhaps TRBD1 as D (5 bases). The J call may be mistaken, given a closer DNA end match to TRBJ2-7. Germline loops: CDR1 GTSNPN, CDR2 SVGIG (reference sequence). The CDR3 is 13 residues long. As DNA, the CDR3 is TGTGCCTGGAGCCTTGGGGCAGTATACGAGCAGTACTTC. Translated: CAWSLGAVYEQYF.